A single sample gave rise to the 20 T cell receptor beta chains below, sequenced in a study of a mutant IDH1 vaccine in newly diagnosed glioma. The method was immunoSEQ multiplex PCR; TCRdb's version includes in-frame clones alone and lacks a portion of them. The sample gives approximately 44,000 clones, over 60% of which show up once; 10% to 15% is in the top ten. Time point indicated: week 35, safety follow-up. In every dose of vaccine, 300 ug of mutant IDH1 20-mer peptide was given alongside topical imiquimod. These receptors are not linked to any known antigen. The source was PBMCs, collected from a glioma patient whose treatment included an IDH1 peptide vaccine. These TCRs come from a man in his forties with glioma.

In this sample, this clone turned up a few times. Here the CDR3 DNA reads TGTGCCATCAGTGATCCCGGACTAGCGGGAGGGGGGGAAGAGACCCAGTACTTC. It codes for CAISDPGLAGGGEETQYF. The rearrangement links TRBV10-3 to TRBJ2-5; 15 bases match TRBD2. The V gene end was trimmed by 3 bases and the J gene end by 3 bases; junction bases not matched to a gene: 8. The CDR3 runs to 18 residues. Germline V gene data show CDR1 as ENHRY and CDR2 as SYGVKD.

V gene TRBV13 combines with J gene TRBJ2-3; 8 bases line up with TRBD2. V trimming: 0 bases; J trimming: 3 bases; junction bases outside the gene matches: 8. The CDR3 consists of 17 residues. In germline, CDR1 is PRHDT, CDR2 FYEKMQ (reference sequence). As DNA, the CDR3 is TGTGCCAGCAGCTTAGGCGTGACGGGAGGGTTGACAGATACGCAGTATTTT. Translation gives CASSLGVTGGLTDTQYF.

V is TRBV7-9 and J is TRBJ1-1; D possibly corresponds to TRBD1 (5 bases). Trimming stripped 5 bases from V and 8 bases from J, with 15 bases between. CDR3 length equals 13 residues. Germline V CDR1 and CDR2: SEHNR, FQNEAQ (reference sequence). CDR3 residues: CASSAGPRAEAFF. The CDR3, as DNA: TGTGCCAGCAGCGCGGGACCAAGGGCCGAAGCTTTCTTT.

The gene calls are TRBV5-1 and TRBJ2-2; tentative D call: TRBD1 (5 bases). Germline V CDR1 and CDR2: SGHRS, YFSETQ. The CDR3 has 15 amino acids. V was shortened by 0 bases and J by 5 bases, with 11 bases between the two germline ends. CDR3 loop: CASSLGPRATGELFF. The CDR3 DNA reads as TGCGCCAGCAGCTTGGGGCCCAGGGCAACCGGGGAGCTGTTTTTT.

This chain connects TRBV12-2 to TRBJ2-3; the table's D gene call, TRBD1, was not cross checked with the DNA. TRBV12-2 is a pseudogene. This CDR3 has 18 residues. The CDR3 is CASRLALGRRSSTDTQYF. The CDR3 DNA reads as TGTGCAAGTCGCTTAGCTCTGGGGCGGCGGTCTAGCACAGATACGCAGTATTTT.

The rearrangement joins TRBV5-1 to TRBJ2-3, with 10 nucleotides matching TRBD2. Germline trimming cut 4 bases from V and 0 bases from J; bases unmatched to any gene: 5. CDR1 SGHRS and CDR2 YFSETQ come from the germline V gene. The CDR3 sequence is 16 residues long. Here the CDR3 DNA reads TGCGCCAGCAGCATACCGACTAGCGGGAGCACAGATACGCAGTATTTT. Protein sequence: CASSIPTSGSTDTQYF.

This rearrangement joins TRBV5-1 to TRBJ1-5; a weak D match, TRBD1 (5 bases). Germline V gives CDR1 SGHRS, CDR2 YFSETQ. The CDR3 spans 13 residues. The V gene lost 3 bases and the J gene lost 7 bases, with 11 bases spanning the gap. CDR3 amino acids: CASSSDGQQPQHF. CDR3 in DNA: TGCGCCAGCAGCTCGGACGGACAACAGCCCCAGCATTTT.

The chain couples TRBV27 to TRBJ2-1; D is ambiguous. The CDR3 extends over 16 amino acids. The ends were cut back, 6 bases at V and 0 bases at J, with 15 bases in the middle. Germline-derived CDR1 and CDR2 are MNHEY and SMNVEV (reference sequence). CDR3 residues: CASSLRRPSSYNEQFF. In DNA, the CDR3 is TGTGCCAGCAGCCTCCGAAGGCCCAGCTCCTACAATGAGCAGTTCTTC.

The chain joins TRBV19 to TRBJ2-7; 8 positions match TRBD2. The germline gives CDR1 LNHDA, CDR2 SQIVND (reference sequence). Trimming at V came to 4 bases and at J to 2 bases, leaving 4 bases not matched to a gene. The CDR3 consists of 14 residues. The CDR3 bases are TGTGCCAGTAGTAAGCGGGAGCTCCCCTACGAGCAGTACTTC. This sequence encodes CASSKRELPYEQYF.

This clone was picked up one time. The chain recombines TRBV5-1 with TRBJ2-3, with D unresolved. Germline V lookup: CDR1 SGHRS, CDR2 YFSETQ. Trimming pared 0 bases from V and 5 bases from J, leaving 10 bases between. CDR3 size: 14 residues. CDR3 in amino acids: CASSLGLAGDTQYF. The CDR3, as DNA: TGCGCCAGCAGCTTGGGATTAGCTGGAGATACGCAGTATTTT.

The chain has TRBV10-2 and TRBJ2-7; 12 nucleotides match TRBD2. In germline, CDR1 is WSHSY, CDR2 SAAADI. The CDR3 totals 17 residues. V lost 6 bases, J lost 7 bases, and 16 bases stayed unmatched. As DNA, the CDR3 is TGCGCCAGCAGCTCCCCCCCGACTAGCGGGAGAAAGGGAGAGCAGTACTTC. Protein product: CASSSPPTSGRKGEQYF.

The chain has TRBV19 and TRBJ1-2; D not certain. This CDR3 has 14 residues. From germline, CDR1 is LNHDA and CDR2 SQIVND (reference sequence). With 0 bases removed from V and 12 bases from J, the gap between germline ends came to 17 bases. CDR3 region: CASSIDQAAVVHTF. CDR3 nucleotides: TGTGCCAGTAGTATAGATCAGGCCGCAGTGGTTCACACCTTC.

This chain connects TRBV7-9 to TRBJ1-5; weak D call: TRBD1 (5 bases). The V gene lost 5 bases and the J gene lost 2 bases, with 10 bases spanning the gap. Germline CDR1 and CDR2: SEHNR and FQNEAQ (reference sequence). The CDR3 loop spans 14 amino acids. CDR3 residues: CASSGDPGNQPQHF. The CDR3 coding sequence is TGTGCCAGCAGCGGGGACCCTGGCAATCAGCCCCAGCATTTT.

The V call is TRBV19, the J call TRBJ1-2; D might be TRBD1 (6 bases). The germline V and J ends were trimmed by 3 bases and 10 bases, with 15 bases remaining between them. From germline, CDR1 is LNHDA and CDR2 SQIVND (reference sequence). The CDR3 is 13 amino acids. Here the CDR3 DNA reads TGTGCCAGTAGTATTCGCGGGGACAATATCTACACCTTC. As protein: CASSIRGDNIYTF.

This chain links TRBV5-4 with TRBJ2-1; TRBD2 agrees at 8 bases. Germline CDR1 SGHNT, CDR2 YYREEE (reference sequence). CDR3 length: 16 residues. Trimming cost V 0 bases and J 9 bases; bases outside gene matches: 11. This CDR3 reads CASSLVSLARGGEQFF. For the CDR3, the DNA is TGTGCCAGCAGCTTGGTCAGCTTAGCTCGGGGGGGTGAGCAGTTCTTC. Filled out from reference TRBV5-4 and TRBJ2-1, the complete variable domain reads ETGVTQSPTHLIKTRGQQVTLRCSSQSGHNTVSWYQQALGQGPQFIFQYYREEENGRGNFPPRFSGLQFPNYSSELNVNALELDDSALYLCASSLVSLARGGEQFFGPGTRLTVL.

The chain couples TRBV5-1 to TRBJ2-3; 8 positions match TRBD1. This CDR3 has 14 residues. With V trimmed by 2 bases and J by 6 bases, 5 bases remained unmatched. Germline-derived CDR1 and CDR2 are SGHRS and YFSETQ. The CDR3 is CASSFRQGADTQYF. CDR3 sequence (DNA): TGCGCCAGCAGCTTTCGGCAGGGGGCGGATACGCAGTATTTT.

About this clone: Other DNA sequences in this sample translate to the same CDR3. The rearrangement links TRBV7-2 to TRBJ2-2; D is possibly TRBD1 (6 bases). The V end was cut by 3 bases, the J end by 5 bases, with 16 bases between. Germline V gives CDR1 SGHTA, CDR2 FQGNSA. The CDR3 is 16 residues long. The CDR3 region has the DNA TGTGCCAGCAGCTTTTGGGGCAGGGGAGAAACCGGGGAGCTGTTTTTT. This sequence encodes CASSFWGRGETGELFF.

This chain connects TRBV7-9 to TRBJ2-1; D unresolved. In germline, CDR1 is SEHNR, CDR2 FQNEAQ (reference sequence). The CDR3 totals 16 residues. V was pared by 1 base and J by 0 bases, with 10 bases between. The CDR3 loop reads CASSLVGASSYNEQFF. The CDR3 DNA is TGTGCCAGCAGCTTAGTCGGCGCCAGCTCCTACAATGAGCAGTTCTTC.

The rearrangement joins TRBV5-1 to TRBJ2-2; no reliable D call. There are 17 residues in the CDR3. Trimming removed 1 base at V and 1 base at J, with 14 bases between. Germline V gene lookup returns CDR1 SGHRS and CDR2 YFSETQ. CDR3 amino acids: CASSLMSILQNTGELFF. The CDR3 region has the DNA TGCGCCAGCAGCTTGATGTCTATCCTCCAGAACACCGGGGAGCTGTTTTTT.

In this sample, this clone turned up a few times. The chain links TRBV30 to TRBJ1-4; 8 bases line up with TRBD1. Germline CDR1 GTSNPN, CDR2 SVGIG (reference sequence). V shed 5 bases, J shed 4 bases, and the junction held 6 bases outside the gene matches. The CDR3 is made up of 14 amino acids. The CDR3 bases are TGTGCCTGGGACCAGGGGGCTCTTAATGAAAAACTGTTTTTT. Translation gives CAWDQGALNEKLFF.